One sample yielded the 8 T cell receptor beta chains listed below, sequenced in a study of patients and donors after allogeneic stem cell transplantation. Using its own MiXCR run on the RT-PCR reads, TCRdb lists one record per CDR3 protein. The data show roughly 230,000 distinct CDR3 sequences, approximately 14% seen once. Material for sequencing was blood, either unsorted or a sorted T cell fraction (not recorded which). These receptors were taken from a human donor who was either an allogeneic HSCT recipient or a stem cell or donor lymphocyte infusion donor (not recorded which). It is not recorded whose cells these are; they may come from a transplant donor.

This clonotype was recorded a few times. The chain links TRBV29-1 to TRBJ1-3; 8 nucleotides agree with TRBD1. The CDR3 is 12 amino acids. The V and J ends lost 7 bases and 8 bases, in that order; junction bases with no gene match: 7. Germline CDR1 SQVTM, CDR2 ANQGSEA. This chain's CDR3 is CSAETGADTIYF. CDR3 bases: TGCAGCGCCGAGACAGGGGCGGACACCATATATTTT.

V usage is TRBV4-1 and J usage is TRBJ1-1; D remains ambiguous. The V and J ends lost 4 bases and 5 bases respectively, with 17 bases between them. Germline CDR1 reads MGHRA; CDR2 reads YSYEKL. The CDR3 has 15 residues. CDR3: CASSLGLWVGTEAFF. DNA for the CDR3: TGCGCCAGCAGCCTCGGTCTTTGGGTTGGGACTGAAGCTTTCTTT.

This clonotype was picked up a small number of times. The J gene is TRBJ1-2, the V gene TRBV11-2; 9 nucleotides match TRBD1. CDR1 SGHAT and CDR2 FQNNGV come from the germline V gene. The CDR3 is made up of 18 amino acids. With V trimmed by 4 bases and J by 2 bases, 14 bases remained unmatched. CDR3 coding DNA: TGTGCCAGCAGCTCCCAATTGACGCCGGGACAGGGCAACTATGGCTACACCTTC. This codes for CASSSQLTPGQGNYGYTF.

The CDR3 region is CASSETGSGANVLTF. The CDR3 DNA reads TGTGCCAGCAGTGAAACAGGCTCTGGGGCCAACGTCCTGACTTTC. This chain connects TRBV2 to TRBJ2-6; D might be TRBD1 (5 bases). This CDR3 is 15 amino acids long. Trimming took off 2 bases at V and 0 bases at J, with 5 bases between the two ends. Per germline, CDR1 SNHLY and CDR2 FYNNEI.

This chain connects TRBV25-1 to TRBJ2-5; D perhaps matches TRBD1 (5 bases). Germline V lookup: CDR1 MGHDK, CDR2 SYGVNS. The ends were cut back, 1 base at V and 2 bases at J, with 11 bases in the middle. The CDR3 is 15 residues long. CDR3 nucleotides: TGTGCCAGCAGTGAATTCGGTACAGGACAAGAGACCCAGTACTTC. This translates into CASSEFGTGQETQYF.

This clonotype has more than one count but fewer than ten. The chain links TRBV5-1 to TRBJ1-1; 7 bases map to TRBD1. The CDR3 extends over 13 amino acids. V lost 3 bases and J lost 4; bases outside the gene matches: 3. Germline CDR1 SGHRS, CDR2 YFSETQ. The CDR3 here is CASSSTGTTEAFF. The DNA for the CDR3 is TGCGCCAGCAGCTCGACAGGGACCACTGAAGCTTTCTTT.

V usage is TRBV3-1 and J usage is TRBJ2-4, with TRBD1 as a possible D gene (5 bases). Germline V gene sequence: CDR1 LGHDT, CDR2 YNNKEL (reference sequence). Trimming shortened V by 3 bases and J by 0 bases, and 12 bases separated the two germline ends. The CDR3 extends over 16 amino acids. CDR3 loop: CASSHRAGLAKNIQYF. The CDR3 DNA follows: TGTGCCAGCAGCCACAGGGCTGGTTTAGCCAAAAACATTCAGTACTTC.

The gene calls are TRBV20-1 and TRBJ2-1; D gene unclear. Germline CDR1 DFQATT, CDR2 SNEGSKA (reference sequence). This CDR3 is 13 amino acids long. Trimming cost V 4 bases and J 6 bases, with 13 bases left between them. The CDR3 is CSAKHRPLNEQFF. In DNA, the CDR3 is TGCAGTGCTAAACACCGGCCACTCAATGAGCAGTTCTTC.